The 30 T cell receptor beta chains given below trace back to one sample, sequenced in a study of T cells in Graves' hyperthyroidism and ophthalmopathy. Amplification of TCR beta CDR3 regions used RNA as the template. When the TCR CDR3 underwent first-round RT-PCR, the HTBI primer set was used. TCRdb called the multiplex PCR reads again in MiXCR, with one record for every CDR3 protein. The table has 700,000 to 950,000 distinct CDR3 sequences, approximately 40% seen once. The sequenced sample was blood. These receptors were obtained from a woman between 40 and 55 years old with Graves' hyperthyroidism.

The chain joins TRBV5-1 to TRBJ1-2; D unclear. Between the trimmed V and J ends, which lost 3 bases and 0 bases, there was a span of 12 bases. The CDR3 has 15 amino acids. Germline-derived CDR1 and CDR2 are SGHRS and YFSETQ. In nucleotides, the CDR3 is TGCGCCAGCAGCTCCCGTCCCGGAGCTAACTATGGCTACACCTTC. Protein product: CASSSRPGANYGYTF.

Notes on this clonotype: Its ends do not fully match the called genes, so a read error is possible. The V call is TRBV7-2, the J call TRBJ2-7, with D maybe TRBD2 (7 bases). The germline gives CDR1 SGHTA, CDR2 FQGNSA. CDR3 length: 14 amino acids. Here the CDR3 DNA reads TGTGCCAGCAGCCCCGAGGGGGGGAATTACGGGCAGTACTTC. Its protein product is CASSPEGGNYGQYF.

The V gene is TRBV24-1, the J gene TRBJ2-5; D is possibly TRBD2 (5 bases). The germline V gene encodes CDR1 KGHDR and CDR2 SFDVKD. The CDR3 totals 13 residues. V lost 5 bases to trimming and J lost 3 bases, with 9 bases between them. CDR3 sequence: CATSVSGKETQYF. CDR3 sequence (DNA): TGTGCCACCAGTGTTTCGGGGAAAGAGACCCAGTACTTC.

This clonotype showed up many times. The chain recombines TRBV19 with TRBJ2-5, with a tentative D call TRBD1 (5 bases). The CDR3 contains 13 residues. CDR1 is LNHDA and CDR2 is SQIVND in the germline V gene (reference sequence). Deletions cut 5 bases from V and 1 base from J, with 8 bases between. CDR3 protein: CASSSQGQETQYF. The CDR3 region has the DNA TGTGCCAGTAGTTCTCAGGGCCAAGAGACCCAGTACTTC.

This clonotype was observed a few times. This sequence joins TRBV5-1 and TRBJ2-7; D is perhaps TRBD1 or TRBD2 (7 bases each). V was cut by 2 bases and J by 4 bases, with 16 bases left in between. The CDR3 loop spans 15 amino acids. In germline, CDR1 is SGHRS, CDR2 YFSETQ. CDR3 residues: CASSLPQGREYEQYF. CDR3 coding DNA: TGCGCCAGCAGCTTACCACAGGGGAGGGAGTACGAGCAGTACTTC. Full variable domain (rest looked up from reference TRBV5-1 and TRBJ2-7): KAGVTQTPRYLIKTRGQQVTLSCSPISGHRSVSWYQQTPGQGLQFLFEYFSETQRNKGNFPGRFSGRQFSNSRSEMNVSTLELGDSALYLCASSLPQGREYEQYFGPGTRLTVT.

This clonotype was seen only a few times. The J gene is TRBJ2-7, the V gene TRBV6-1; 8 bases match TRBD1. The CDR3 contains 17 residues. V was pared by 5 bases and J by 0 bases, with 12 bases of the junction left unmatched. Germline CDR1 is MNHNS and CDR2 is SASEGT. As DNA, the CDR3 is TGTGCCAGCAGTAAGGACAGGGCGGCCACATCCTCCTACGAGCAGTACTTC. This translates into CASSKDRAATSSYEQYF.

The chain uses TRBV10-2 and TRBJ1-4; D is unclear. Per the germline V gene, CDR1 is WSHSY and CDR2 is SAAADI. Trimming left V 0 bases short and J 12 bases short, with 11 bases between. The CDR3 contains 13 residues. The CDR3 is CASSESRHPELFF. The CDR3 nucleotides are TGCGCCAGCAGTGAGTCGAGGCACCCGGAACTGTTTTTT.

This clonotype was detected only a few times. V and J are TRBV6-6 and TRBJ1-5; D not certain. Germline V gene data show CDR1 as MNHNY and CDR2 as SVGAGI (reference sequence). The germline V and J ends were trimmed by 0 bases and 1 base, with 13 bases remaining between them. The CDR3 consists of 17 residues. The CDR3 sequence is CASSYSPRPSSNQPQHF. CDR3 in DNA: TGTGCCAGCAGTTACTCCCCTAGACCGTCCAGCAATCAGCCCCAGCATTTT.

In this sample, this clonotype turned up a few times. This chain's CDR3 is CASSLEPDNQPQHF. CDR3 DNA: TGCGCCAGCAGCTTGGAGCCCGATAATCAGCCCCAGCATTTT. The chain recombines TRBV5-1 with TRBJ1-5; D remains unclear. Trimming removed 0 bases from V and 4 bases from J, with 8 bases in between. The length of the CDR3 is 14 residues. The germline gives CDR1 SGHRS, CDR2 YFSETQ.

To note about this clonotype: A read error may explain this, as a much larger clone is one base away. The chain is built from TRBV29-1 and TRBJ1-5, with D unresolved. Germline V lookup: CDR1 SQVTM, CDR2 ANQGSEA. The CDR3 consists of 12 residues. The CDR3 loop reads CSVVLVGQLQHF. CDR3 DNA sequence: TGCAGCGTCGTTTTAGTTGGTCAGCTCCAGCATTTT.

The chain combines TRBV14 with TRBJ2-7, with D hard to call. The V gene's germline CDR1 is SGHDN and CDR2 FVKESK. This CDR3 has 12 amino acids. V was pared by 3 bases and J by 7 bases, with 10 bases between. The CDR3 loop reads CASSQYKWEQYF. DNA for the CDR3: TGTGCCAGCAGCCAGTACAAGTGGGAGCAGTACTTC.

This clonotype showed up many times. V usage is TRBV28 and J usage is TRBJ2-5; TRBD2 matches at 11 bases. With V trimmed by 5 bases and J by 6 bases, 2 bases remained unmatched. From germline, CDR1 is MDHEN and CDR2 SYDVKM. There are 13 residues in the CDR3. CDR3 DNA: TGTGCCAGCAGTCCTAGCGGGAGGAAGACCCAGTACTTC. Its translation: CASSPSGRKTQYF.

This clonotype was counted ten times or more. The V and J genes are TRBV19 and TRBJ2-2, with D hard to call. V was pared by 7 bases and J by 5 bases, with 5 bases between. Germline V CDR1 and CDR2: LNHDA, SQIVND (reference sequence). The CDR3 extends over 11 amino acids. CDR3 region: CASTVTGELFF. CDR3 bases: TGTGCCAGTACGGTTACCGGGGAGCTGTTTTTT. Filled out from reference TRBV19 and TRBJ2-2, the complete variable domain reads DGGITQSPKYLFRKEGQNVTLSCEQNLNHDAMYWYRQDPGQGLRLIYYSQIVNDFQKGDIAEGYSVSREKKESFPLTVTSAQKNPTAFYLCASTVTGELFFGEGSRLTVL.

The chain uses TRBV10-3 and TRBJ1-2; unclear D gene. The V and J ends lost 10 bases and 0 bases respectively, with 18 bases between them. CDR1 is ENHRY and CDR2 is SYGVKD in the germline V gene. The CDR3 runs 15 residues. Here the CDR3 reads CASSQGFKANYGYTF. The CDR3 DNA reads TGTGCCAGCAGCCAAGGATTCAAAGCTAACTATGGCTACACCTTC.

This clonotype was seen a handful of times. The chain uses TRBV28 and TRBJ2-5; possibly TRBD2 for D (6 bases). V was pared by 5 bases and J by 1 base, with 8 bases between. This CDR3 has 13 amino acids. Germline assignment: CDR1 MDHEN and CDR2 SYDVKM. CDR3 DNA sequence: TGTGCCAGCAGTCTAGCGTTCCAAGAGACCCAGTACTTC. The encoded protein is CASSLAFQETQYF.

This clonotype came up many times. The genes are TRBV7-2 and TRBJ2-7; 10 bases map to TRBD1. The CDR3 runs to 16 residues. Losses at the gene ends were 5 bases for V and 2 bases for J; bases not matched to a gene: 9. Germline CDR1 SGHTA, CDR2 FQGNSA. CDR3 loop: CASSPTGTGDTYEQYF. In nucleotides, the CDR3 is TGTGCCAGCAGCCCAACCGGGACAGGGGATACCTACGAGCAGTACTTC.

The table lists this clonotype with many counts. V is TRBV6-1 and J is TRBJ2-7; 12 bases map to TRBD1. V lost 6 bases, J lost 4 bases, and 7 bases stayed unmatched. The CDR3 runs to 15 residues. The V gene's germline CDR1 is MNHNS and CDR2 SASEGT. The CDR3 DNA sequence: TGTGCCAGCAGGGGCGGGACAGGGGGCGCGTACGAGCAGTACTTC. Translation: CASRGGTGGAYEQYF.

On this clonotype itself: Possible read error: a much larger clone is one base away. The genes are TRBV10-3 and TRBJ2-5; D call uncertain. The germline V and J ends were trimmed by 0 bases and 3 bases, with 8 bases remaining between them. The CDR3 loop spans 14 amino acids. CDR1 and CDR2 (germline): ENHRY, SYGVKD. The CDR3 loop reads CAISESGREETQYF. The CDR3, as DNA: TGTGCCATCAGTGAGTCGGGTAGGGAAGAGACCCAGTACTTC.

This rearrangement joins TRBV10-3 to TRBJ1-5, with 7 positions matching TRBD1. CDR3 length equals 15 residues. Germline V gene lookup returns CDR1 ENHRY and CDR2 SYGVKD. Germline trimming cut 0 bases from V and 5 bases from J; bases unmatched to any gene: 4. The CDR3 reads CAISESQGVDQPQHF. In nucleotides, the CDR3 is TGTGCCATCAGTGAGTCGCAGGGGGTAGATCAGCCCCAGCATTTT.

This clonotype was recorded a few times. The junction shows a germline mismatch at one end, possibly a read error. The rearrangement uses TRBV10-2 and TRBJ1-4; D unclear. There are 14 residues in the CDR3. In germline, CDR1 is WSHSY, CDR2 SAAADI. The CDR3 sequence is CASGEEGSFEKLFF. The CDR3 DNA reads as TGCGCCAGCGGTGAGGAGGGCTCGTTCGAAAAACTGTTTTTT.

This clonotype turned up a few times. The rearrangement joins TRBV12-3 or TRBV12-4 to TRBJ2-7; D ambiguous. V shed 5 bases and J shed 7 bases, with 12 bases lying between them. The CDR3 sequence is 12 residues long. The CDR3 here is CASSRPWREQYF. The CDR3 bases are TGTGCCAGCAGTCGACCCTGGCGTGAGCAGTACTTC.

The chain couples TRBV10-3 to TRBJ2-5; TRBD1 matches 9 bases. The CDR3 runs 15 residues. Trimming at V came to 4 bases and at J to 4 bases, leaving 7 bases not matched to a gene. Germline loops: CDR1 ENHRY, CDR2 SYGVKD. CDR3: CAISGGTGSGETQYF. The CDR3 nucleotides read TGTGCCATCAGTGGCGGGACAGGGAGCGGAGAGACCCAGTACTTC.

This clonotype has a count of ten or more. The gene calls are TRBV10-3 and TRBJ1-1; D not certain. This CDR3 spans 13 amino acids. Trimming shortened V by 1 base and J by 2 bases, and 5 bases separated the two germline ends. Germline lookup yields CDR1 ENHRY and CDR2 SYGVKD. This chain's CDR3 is CAISELGNTEAFF. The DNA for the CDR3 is TGTGCCATCAGTGAGTTGGGAAACACTGAAGCTTTCTTT.

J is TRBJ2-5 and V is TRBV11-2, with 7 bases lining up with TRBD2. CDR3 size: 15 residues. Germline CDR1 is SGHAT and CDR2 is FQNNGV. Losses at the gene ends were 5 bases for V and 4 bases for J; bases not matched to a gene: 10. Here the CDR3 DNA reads TGTGCCAGCAGCCCATCGAGCGGGGCGGGAGAGACCCAGTACTTC. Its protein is CASSPSSGAGETQYF.

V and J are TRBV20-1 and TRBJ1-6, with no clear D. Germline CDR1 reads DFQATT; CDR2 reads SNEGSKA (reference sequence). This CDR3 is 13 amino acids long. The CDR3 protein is CSSQVWATSPLHF. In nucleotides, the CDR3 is TGCAGCAGCCAAGTCTGGGCAACTTCACCCCTCCACTTT.

CDR3 loop: CASRPLAGGSKSYEQYF. The CDR3 bases are TGTGCCAGCCGTCCGCTAGCGGGAGGGTCAAAGTCCTACGAGCAGTACTTC. V and J are TRBV3-1 and TRBJ2-7, with 12 bases aligning to TRBD2. Germline V lookup: CDR1 LGHDT, CDR2 YNNKEL (reference sequence). Losses at the gene ends were 8 bases for V and 1 base for J; bases not matched to a gene: 12. This CDR3 spans 17 amino acids.

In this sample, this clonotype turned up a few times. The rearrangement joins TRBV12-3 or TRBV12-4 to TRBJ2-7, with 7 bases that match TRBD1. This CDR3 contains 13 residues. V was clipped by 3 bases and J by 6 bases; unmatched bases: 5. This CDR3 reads CASSFRQGIEQYF. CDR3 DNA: TGTGCCAGCAGTTTTCGACAGGGTATCGAGCAGTACTTC.

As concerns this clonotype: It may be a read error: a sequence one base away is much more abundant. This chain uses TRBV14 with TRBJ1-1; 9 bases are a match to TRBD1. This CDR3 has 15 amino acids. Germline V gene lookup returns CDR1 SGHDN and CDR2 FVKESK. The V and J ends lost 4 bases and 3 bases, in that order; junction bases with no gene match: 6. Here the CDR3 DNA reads TGTGCCAGCAGCCTCCGGACAGGGGAGCACACTGAAGCTTTCTTT. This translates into CASSLRTGEHTEAFF.

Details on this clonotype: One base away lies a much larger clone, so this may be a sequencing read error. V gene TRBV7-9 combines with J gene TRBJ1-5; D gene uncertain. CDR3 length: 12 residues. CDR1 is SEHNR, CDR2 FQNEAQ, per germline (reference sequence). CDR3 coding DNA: TGTGCCAGCAGCTCCGAGAATCAGCCCCGGCATTTT. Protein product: CASSSENQPRHF.

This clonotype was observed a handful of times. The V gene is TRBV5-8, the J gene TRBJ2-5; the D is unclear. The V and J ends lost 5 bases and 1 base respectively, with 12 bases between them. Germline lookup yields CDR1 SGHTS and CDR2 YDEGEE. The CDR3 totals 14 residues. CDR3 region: CASREGPFQETQYF. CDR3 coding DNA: TGTGCCAGCAGGGAAGGTCCATTCCAAGAGACCCAGTACTTC.